These 6 T cell receptor beta chains share one sample of origin, sequenced in a study of T cells in Graves' hyperthyroidism and ophthalmopathy. The investigators amplified TCR beta CDR3 regions from RNA transcripts. During a first-round RT-PCR of the TCR CDR3, the HTBI primer set was used. MiXCR was run by TCRdb on the multiplex PCR reads, yielding one entry per CDR3 protein. Of about 360,000 distinct CDR3 sequences in the sample, roughly an eighth were seen once. The sample was blood. The receptors stem from a woman between 18 and 29 years old with Graves' hyperthyroidism.

This clonotype has just one count. The CDR3 DNA is TGTGCCAGCATTACTAGGGCGGGGGTTCCCAGCTCCTACAATGAGCAGTTCTTC. It specifies CASITRAGVPSSYNEQFF. The V and J genes are TRBV6-9 and TRBJ2-1; TRBD2 matches at 7 bases. With V trimmed by 7 bases and J by 0 bases, 15 bases remained unmatched. The germline gives CDR1 MNHGY, CDR2 SVAAGI. This CDR3 is 18 amino acids long.

This clonotype was recorded a few times. This chain connects TRBV9 to TRBJ2-3; 7 bases are shared with TRBD2. Germline V gives CDR1 SGDLS, CDR2 YYNGEE. The CDR3 runs 16 residues. The V segment lost 3 bases and the J segment 4 bases; nucleotides outside the gene matches: 11. The CDR3 protein is CASSGRAGDGSDTQYF. As DNA, the CDR3 is TGTGCCAGCAGCGGTAGGGCGGGAGACGGTTCAGATACGCAGTATTTT. Full variable domain (rest looked up from reference TRBV9 and TRBJ2-3): DSGVTQTPKHLITATGQRVTLRCSPRSGDLSVYWYQQSLDQGLQFLIQYYNGEERAKGNILERFSAQQFPDLHSELNLSSLELGDSALYFCASSGRAGDGSDTQYFGPGTRLTVL.

DNA of the CDR3: TGCAGTGCTAGAGACGTAGGGGAATTTAGCACAGATACGCAGTATTTT. It is translated as CSARDVGEFSTDTQYF. The J gene is TRBJ2-3, the V gene TRBV20-1, with TRBD1 as a possible D gene (5 bases). The CDR3 is 16 residues long. Germline V gene lookup returns CDR1 DFQATT and CDR2 SNEGSKA (reference sequence). Between the trimmed V and J ends, which lost 0 bases and 0 bases, there was a span of 13 bases.

In its sample, this clonotype was seen many times. This chain connects TRBV3-1 to TRBJ2-2, with a possible D match to TRBD1 (6 bases). Deletions cut 9 bases from V and 6 bases from J, with 14 bases between. The CDR3 is made up of 13 amino acids. CDR1 and CDR2 (germline): LGHDT, YNNKEL (reference sequence). The DNA for the CDR3 is TGTGCCAGTAGGGGGTTTCCCGCCGGGGAGCTGTTTTTT. As protein: CASRGFPAGELFF.

This clonotype has ten or more counts. The rearrangement links TRBV28 to TRBJ1-5; D is unclear. The CDR3 spans 19 residues. Trimming shortened V by 1 base and J by 0 bases, and 19 bases separated the two germline ends. CDR1 is MDHEN, CDR2 SYDVKM, per germline. The CDR3 protein is CASSLLDLSRSHSNQPQHF. In DNA, the CDR3 is TGTGCCAGCAGTTTATTGGATCTTTCTCGGTCCCATAGCAATCAGCCCCAGCATTTT.

This rearrangement joins TRBV4-3 to TRBJ2-7; TRBD2 is a possible D gene (5 bases). Trimming left V 0 bases short and J 12 bases short, with 6 bases between. The CDR3 loop spans 10 amino acids. CDR1 LGHNA and CDR2 YSLEER come from the germline V gene. The CDR3 DNA reads as TGCGCCAGCAGCCAAGATCGGGGGTACTTC. It codes for CASSQDRGYF.